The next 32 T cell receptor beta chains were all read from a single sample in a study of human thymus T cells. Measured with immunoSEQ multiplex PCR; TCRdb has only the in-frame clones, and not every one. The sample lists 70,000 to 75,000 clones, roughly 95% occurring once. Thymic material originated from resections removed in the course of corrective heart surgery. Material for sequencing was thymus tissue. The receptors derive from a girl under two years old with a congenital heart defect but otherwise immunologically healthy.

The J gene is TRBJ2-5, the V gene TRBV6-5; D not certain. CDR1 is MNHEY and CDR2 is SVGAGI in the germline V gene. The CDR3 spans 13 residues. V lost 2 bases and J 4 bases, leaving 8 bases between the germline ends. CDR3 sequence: CASSYKTGETQYF. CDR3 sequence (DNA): TGTGCCAGCAGTTACAAGACCGGAGAGACCCAGTACTTC.

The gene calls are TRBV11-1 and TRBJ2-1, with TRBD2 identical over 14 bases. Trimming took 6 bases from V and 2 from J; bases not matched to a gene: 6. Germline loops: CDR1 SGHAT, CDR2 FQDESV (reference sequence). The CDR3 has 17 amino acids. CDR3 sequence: CASRTMGLAGAYNEQFF. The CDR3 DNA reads TGTGCCAGCAGGACGATGGGACTAGCGGGAGCCTACAATGAGCAGTTCTTC.

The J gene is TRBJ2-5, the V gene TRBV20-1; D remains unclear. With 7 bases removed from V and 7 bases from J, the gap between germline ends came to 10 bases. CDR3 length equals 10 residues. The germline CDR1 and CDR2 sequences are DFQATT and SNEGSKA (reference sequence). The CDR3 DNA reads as TGCAGTGTTCCGGCAGGGACCCAGTACTTC. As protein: CSVPAGTQYF.

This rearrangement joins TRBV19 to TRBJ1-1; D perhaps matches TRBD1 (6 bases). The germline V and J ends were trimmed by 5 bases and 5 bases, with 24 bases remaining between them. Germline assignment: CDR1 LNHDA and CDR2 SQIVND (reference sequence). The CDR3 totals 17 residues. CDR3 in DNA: TGTGCCAGTAGTCTCACTTCCCCGGGGGGCGGCGGGACTGAAGCTTTCTTT. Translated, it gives CASSLTSPGGGGTEAFF.

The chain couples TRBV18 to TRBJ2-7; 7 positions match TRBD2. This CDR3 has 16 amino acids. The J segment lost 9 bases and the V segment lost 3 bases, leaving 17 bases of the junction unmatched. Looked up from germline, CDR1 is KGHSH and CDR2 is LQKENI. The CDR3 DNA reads TGTGCCAGCTCACCCCCCGGGATGGGGGGGAGGAGGGGGCAGTACTTC. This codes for CASSPPGMGGRRGQYF.

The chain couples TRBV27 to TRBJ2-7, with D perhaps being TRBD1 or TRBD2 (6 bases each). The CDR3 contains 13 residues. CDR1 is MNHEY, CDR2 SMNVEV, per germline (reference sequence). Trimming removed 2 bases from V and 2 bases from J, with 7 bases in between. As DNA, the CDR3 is TGTGCCAGCAGTTTAAGGGGGGCCTACGAGCAGTACTTC. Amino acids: CASSLRGAYEQYF.

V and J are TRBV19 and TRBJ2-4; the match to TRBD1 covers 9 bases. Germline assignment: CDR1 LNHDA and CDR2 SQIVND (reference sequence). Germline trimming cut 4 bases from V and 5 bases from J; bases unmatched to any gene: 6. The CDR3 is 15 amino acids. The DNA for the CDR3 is TGTGCCAGTAGTAAATGGACAGGGGCCCAAAACATTCAGTACTTC. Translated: CASSKWTGAQNIQYF.

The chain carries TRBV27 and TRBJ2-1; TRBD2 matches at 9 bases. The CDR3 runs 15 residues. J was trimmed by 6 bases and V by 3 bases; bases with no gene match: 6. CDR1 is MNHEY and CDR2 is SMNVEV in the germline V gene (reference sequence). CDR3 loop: CASSLDAGGGNEQFF. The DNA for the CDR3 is TGTGCCAGCAGTTTGGATGCGGGAGGGGGCAATGAGCAGTTCTTC.

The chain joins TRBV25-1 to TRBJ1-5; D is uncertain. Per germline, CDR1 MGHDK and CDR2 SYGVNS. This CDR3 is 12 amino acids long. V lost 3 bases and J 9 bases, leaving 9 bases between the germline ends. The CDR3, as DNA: TGTGCCAGCAGTGATCGCATGGGGCCCCAGCATTTT. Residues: CASSDRMGPQHF.

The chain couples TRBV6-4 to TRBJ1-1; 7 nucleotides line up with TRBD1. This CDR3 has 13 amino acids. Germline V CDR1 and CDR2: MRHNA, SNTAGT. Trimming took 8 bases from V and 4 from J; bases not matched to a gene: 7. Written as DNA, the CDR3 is TGTGCCAGCCGAGGGGGCTCGGGCACTGAAGCTTTCTTT. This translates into CASRGGSGTEAFF.

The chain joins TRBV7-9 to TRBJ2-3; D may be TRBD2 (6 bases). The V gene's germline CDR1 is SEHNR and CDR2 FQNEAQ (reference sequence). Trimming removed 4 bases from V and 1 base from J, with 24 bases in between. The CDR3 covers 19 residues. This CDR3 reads CASSYMGEACSPGTDTQYF. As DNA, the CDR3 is TGTGCCAGCAGCTATATGGGGGAGGCTTGCTCACCGGGCACAGATACGCAGTATTTT. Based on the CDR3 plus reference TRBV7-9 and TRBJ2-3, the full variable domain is DTGVSQNPRHKITKRGQNVTFRCDPISEHNRLYWYRQTLGQGPEFLTYFQNEAQLEKSRLLSDRFSAERPKGSFSTLEIQRTEQGDSAMYLCASSYMGEACSPGTDTQYFGPGTRLTVL.

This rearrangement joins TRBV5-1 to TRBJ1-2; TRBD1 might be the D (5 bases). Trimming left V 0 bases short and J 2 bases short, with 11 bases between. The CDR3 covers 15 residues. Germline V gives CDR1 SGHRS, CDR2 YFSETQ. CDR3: CASSLVQGGNYGYTF. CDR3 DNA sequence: TGCGCCAGCAGCTTGGTGCAGGGCGGCAACTATGGCTACACCTTC.

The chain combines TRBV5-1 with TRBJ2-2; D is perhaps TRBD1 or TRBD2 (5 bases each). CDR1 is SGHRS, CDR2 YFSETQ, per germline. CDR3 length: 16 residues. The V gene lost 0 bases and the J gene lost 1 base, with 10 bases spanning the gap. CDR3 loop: CASSLGDGQNTGELFF. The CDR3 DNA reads TGCGCCAGCAGCTTGGGGGACGGCCAGAACACCGGGGAGCTGTTTTTT.

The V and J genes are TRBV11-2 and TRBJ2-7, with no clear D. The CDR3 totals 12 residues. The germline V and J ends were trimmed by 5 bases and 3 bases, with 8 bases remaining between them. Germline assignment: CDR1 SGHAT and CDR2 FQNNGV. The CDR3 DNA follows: TGTGCCAGCAGCCCGCTCGTCTACGAGCAGTACTTC. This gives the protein CASSPLVYEQYF.

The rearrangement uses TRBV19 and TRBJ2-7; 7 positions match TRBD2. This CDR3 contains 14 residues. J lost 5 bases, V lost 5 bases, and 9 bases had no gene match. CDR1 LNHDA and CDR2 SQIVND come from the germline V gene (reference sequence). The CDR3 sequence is CASSGGGWGNEQYF. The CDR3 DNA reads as TGTGCCAGTAGTGGGGGAGGGTGGGGCAACGAGCAGTACTTC. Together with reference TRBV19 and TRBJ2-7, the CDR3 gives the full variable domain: DGGITQSPKYLFRKEGQNVTLSCEQNLNHDAMYWYRQDPGQGLRLIYYSQIVNDFQKGDIAEGYSVSREKKESFPLTVTSAQKNPTAFYLCASSGGGWGNEQYFGPGTRLTVT.

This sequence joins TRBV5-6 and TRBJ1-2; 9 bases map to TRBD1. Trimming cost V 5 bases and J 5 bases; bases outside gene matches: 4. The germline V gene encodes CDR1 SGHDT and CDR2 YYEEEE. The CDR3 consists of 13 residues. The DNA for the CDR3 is TGTGCCAGCAGATTACAGGGGGCGTATGGCTACACCTTC. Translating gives CASRLQGAYGYTF.

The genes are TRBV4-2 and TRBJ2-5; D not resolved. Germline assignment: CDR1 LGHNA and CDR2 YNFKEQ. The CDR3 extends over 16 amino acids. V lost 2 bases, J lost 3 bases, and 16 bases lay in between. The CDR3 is CASSQQLRGRKETQYF. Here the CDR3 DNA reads TGTGCCAGCAGCCAACAGTTGCGAGGTCGGAAAGAGACCCAGTACTTC.

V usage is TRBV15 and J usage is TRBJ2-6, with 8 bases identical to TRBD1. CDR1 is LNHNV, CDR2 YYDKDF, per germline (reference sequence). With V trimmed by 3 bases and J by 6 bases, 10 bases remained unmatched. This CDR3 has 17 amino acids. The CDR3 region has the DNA TGTGCCACCAGCAGTGGGTTAAACAGGGGGGAGGCCAACGTCCTGACTTTC. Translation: CATSSGLNRGEANVLTF.

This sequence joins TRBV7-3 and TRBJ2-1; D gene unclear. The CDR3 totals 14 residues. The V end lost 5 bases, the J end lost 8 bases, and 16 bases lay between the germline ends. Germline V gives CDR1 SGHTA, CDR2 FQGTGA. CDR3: CASSLTTETYEQFF. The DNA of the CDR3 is TGTGCCAGCAGCCTTACCACCGAAACCTATGAGCAGTTCTTC.

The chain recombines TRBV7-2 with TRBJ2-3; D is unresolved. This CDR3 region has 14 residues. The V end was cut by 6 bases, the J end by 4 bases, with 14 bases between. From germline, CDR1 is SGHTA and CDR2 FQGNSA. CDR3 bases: TGTGCCAGCAGGGGTAAAGTGGGTCCAGATACGCAGTATTTT. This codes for CASRGKVGPDTQYF.

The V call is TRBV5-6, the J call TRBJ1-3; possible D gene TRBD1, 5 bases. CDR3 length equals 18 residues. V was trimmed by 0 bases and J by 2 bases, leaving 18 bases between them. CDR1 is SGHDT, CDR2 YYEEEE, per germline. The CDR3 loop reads CASSLGNNGTKAGNTIYF. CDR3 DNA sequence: TGTGCCAGCAGCTTGGGTAACAATGGGACGAAAGCTGGAAACACCATATATTTT.

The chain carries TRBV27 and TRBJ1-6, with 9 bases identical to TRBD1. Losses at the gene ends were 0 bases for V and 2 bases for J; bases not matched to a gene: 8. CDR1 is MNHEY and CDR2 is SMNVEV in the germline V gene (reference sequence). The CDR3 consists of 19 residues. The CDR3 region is CASSLSGTGIVTYNSPLHF. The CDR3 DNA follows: TGTGCCAGCAGTTTATCGGGGACAGGGATAGTAACCTATAATTCACCCCTCCACTTT.

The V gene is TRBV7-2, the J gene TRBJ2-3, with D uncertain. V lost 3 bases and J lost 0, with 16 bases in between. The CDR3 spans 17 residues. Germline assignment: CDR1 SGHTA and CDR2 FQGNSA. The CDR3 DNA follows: TGTGCCAGCAGCTTCAGCCTAGGGCGGCCTAGCACAGATACGCAGTATTTT. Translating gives CASSFSLGRPSTDTQYF. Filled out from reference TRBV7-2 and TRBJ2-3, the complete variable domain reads GAGVSQSPSNKVTEKGKDVELRCDPISGHTALYWYRQSLGQGLEFLIYFQGNSAPDKSGLPSDRFSAERTGGSVSTLTIQRTQQEDSAVYLCASSFSLGRPSTDTQYFGPGTRLTVL.

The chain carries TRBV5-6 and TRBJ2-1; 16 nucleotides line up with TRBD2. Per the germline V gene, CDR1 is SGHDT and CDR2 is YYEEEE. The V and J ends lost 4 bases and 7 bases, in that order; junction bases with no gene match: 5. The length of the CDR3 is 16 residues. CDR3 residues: CASSPGTSGRANEQFF. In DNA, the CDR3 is TGTGCCAGCAGCCCTGGGACTAGCGGGAGGGCAAATGAGCAGTTCTTC.

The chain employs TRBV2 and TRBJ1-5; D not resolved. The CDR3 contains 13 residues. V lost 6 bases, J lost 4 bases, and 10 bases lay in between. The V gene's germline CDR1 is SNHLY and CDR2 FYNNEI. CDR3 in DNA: TGTGCCAGCAGCGAGGTCCCTAATCAGCCCCAGCATTTT. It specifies CASSEVPNQPQHF.

In DNA, the CDR3 is TGTGCCTGGAGGGGGGCGCTTCCCCACAACTATGGCTACACCTTC. It encodes CAWRGALPHNYGYTF. The chain recombines TRBV30 with TRBJ1-2; perhaps TRBD1 as D (6 bases). Germline V gene sequence: CDR1 GTSNPN, CDR2 SVGIG (reference sequence). V was clipped by 3 bases and J by 2 bases, with 16 bases between them. CDR3 length: 15 residues.

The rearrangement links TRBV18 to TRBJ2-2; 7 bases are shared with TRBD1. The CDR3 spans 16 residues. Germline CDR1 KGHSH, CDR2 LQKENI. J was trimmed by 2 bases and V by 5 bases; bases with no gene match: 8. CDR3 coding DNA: TGTGCCAGCTCAGGGCCCGGGACAGCTAACACCGGGGAGCTGTTTTTT. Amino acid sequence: CASSGPGTANTGELFF.

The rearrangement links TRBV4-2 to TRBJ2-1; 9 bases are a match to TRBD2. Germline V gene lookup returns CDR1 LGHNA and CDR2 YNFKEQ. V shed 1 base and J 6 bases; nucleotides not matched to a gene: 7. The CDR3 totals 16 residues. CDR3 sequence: CASSQVAGENSNEQFF. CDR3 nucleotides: TGTGCCAGCAGCCAAGTAGCGGGAGAGAATAGCAATGAGCAGTTCTTC.

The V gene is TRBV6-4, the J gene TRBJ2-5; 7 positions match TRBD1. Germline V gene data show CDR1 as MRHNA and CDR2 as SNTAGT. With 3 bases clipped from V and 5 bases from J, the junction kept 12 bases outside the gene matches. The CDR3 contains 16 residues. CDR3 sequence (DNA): TGTGCCAGCAGTGAGGCCAGGGACAGCCCGATGGAGACCCAGTACTTC. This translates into CASSEARDSPMETQYF.

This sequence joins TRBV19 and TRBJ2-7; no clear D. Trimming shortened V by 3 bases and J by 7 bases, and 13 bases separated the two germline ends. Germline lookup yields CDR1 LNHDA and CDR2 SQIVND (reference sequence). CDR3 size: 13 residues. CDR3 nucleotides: TGTGCCAGTAGTATGCCGCCAGGACCTGAGCAGTACTTC. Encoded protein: CASSMPPGPEQYF.

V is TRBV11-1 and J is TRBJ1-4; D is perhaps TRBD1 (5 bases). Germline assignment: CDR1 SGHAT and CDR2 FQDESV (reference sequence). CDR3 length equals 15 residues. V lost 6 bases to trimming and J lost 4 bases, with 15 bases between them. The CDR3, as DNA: TGTGCCAGCAGTGCCGACAGAGCGAATAATGAAAAACTGTTTTTT. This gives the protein CASSADRANNEKLFF. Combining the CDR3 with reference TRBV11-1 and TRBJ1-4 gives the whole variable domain EAEVAQSPRYKITEKSQAVAFWCDPISGHATLYWYRQILGQGPELLVQFQDESVVDDSQLPKDRFSAERLKGVDSTLKIQPAELGDSAMYLCASSADRANNEKLFFGSGTQLSVL.

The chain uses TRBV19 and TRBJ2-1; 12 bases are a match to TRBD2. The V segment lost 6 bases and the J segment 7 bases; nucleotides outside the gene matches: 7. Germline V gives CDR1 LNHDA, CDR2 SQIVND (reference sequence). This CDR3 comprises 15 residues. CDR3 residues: CASRPGLAGLNEQFF. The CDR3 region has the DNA TGTGCCAGTAGGCCTGGACTAGCGGGATTGAATGAGCAGTTCTTC.